This note documents a single T cell receptor beta chain sequence. The sample originates from a study of cytotoxic CD8 clonotypes in ibrutinib-treated CLL. This table comes from immunoSEQ multiplex PCR, and its TCRdb copy is limited to in-frame clones, with some not included. In the table there are about 140,000 clones, 75% to 95% of which are singletons. CDR3 length: 15 residues. Germline CDR1 LGHNA, CDR2 YSLEER. The ends were cut back, 0 bases at V and 3 bases at J, with 12 bases in the middle. The origin of this receptor is a human donor with chronic lymphocytic leukemia. The material sequenced was PBMCs, taken after 12 months of ibrutinib treatment. This rearrangement joins TRBV4-3 to TRBJ2-7, with D possibly being TRBD2 (5 bases). Here the CDR3 reads CASSQDGLDIYEQYF. The CDR3, as DNA: TGCGCCAGCAGCCAAGATGGACTTGACATCTACGAGCAGTACTTC.